This T cell receptor (beta chain) was identified during a study of cytotoxic CD8 clonotypes in ibrutinib-treated CLL. Whole-study findings and limits: Private clonotypes, not public ones, expanded at ibrutinib response. At progression, clonality fell back toward baseline after rising at ibrutinib response. Baseline levels of clonality went above those of age-matched healthy donors and moved with circulating CD8+ T-cell counts.

The CDR3 loop spans 18 amino acids. Germline V gene lookup returns CDR1 SGHNT and CDR2 YYREEE (reference sequence). With V trimmed by 4 bases and J by 4 bases, 18 bases remained unmatched. Sequencing used immunoSEQ multiplex PCR; TCRdb keeps in-frame clones, though not all of them. Among under 200,000 clones, roughly 80% were seen once, and the ten largest hold approximately 2%. A word on this clone: Its target is not known.

The sample here was PBMCs, taken after 12 months of ibrutinib treatment. The receptor was derived from a human donor with chronic lymphocytic leukemia. The chain recombines TRBV5-4 with TRBJ1-1, with TRBD1 matching over 8 bases. In DNA, the CDR3 is TGTGCCAGCAGCCCGGGGAGCCCCGGACAGGGCTTGGGCACTGAAGCTTTCTTT. It yields the protein CASSPGSPGQGLGTEAFF.